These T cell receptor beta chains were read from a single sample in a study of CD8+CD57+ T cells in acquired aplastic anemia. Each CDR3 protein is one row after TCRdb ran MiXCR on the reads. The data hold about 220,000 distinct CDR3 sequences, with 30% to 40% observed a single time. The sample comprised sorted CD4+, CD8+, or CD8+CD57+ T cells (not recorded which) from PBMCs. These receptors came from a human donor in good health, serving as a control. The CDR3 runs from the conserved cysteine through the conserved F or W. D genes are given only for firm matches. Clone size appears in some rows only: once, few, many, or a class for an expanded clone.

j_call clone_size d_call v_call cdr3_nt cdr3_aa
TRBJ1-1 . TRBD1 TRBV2 TGTGCCAGCAGTGACCAGGGGGGAGGGCACACTGAAGCTTTCTTT CASSDQGGGHTEAFF
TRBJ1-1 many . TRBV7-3 TGTGCCAGCAGCATACGGACAGATAGCACTGAAGCTTTCTTT CASSIRTDSTEAFF
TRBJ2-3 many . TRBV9 TGTGCCAGCAGCGTAGCACTGGGCACAGATACGCAGTATTTT CASSVALGTDTQYF
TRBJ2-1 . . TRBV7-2 TGTGCCAGCAGCTTAGTACTTTCCAATGAGCAGTTCTTC CASSLVLSNEQFF
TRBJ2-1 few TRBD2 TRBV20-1 TGCAGTGCTAGAGGGGATAGCGGGGGGGCATACAATGAGCAGTTCTTC CSARGDSGGAYNEQFF
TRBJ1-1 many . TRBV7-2 TGTGCCAGCAGCTTAGCCGCCTTCCAAGGCACTGAAGCTTTCTTT CASSLAAFQGTEAFF
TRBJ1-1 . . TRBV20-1 TGCAGTGCTAGAGATCTTCCGGGGTCCCTAAAATGGAATACTGAAGCTTTCTTT CSARDLPGSLKWNTEAFF
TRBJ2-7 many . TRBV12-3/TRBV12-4 TGTGCCAGCAGGACAGATACCTACGAGCAGTACTTC CASRTDTYEQYF
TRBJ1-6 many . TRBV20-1 TGCAGTGCTAGAGATTTTGTTGGGGGTCGGATTTCACCCCTCCACTTT CSARDFVGGRISPLHF
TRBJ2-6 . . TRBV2 TGTGCCAGCAGTGTGCAGGGAGGCTCTGGGGCCAACGTCCTGACTTTC CASSVQGGSGANVLTF
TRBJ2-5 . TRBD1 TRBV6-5 TGTGCCAGCAGTTATTCCGGGACAGGGGGATTCCAAGAGACCCAGTACTTC CASSYSGTGGFQETQYF
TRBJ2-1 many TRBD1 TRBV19 TGTGCCAGTAGTCGACAGGGAGTAGGGGCTGAGCAGTTCTTC CASSRQGVGAEQFF
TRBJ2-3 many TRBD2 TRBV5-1 TGCGCCAGCAGCCGGGCAATCCTAGCGGGAGGCACAGATACGCAGTATTTT CASSRAILAGGTDTQYF
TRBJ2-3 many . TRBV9 TGTGCCAGCAGCGTAGCTTCGATCACATACAGCACAGATACGCAGTATTTT CASSVASITYSTDTQYF
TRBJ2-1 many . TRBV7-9 TGTGCCAGCAGCTTAGCAGAAGTACAAGGGGGGCAGTTCTTC CASSLAEVQGGQFF
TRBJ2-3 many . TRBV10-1 TGCGCCAGCAGTGAGGGCAGTTCAGCAAGCACAGATACGCAGTATTTT CASSEGSSASTDTQYF
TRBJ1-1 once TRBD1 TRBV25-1 TGTGCCAGCAGGGAGGAGGACAGGGGGAACGCTGAAGCTTTCTTT CASREEDRGNAEAFF
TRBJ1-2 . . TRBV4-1 TGCGCCAGCAGCCAAGACGCAGATGGCTATAGCTACACCTTC CASSQDADGYSYTF